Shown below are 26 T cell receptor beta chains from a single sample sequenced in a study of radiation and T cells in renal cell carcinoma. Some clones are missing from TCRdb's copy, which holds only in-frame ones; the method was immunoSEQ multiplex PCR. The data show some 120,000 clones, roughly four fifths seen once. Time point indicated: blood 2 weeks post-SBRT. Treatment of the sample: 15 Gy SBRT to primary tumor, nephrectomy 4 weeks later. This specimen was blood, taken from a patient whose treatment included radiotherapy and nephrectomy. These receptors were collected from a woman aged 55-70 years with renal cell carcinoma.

The DNA of the CDR3 is TGCAGCGCCCGCCGGCTAGGGGAGAGGGATGAGCAGTTCTTC. Amino acids: CSARRLGERDEQFF. The rearrangement links TRBV29-1 to TRBJ2-1; D is perhaps TRBD1 or TRBD2 (5 bases each). V was shortened by 7 bases and J by 8 bases, with 21 bases between the two germline ends. The germline gives CDR1 SQVTM, CDR2 ANQGSEA. The CDR3 has 14 residues.

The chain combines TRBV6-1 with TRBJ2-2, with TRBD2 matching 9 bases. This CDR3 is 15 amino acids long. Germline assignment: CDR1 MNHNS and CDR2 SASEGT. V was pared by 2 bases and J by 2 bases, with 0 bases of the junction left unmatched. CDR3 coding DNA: TGTGCCAGCAGTGAACTAGCGGGAAACACCGGGGAGCTGTTTTTT. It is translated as CASSELAGNTGELFF.

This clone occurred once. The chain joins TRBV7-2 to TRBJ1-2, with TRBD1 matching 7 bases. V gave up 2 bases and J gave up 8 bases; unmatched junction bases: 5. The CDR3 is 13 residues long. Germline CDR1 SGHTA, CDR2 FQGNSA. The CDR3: CASSLRTGDGYTF. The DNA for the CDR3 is TGTGCCAGCAGCTTAAGAACAGGGGACGGCTACACCTTC. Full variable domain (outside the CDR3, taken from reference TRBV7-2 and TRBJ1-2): GAGVSQSPSNKVTEKGKDVELRCDPISGHTALYWYRQSLGQGLEFLIYFQGNSAPDKSGLPSDRFSAERTGGSVSTLTIQRTQQEDSAVYLCASSLRTGDGYTFGSGTRLTVV.

DNA of the CDR3: TGTGCCAGCAGCGAAAATTTGGGGTCTGATGGCTACACCTTC. Protein product: CASSENLGSDGYTF. J is TRBJ1-2 and V is TRBV7-9, with D hard to call. Trimming stripped 5 bases from V and 6 bases from J, with 16 bases between. The CDR3 totals 14 residues. In germline, CDR1 is SEHNR, CDR2 FQNEAQ (reference sequence).

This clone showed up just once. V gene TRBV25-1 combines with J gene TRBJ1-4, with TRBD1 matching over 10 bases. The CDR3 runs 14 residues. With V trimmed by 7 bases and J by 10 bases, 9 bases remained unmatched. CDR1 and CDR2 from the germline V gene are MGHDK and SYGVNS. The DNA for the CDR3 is TGTGCCAGCACCCTGACAGGGGGCGTGGGAAAACTGTTTTTT. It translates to CASTLTGGVGKLFF.

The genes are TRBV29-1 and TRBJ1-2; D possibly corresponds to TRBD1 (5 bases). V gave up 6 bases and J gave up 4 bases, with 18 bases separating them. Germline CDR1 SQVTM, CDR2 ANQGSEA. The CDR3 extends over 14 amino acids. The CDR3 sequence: CSVLRVQGGYGYTF. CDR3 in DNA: TGCAGCGTACTGAGGGTGCAGGGAGGCTATGGCTACACCTTC.

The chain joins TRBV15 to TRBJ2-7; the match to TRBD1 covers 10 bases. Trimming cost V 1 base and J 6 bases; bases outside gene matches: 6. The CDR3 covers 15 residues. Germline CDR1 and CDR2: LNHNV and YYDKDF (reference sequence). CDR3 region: CATSRVDRGLTEQYF. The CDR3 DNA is TGTGCCACCAGCAGAGTTGACAGGGGGCTCACCGAGCAGTACTTC.

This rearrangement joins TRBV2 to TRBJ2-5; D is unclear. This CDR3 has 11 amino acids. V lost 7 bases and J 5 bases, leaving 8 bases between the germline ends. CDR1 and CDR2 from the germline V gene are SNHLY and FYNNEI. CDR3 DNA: TGTGCCAGCACACGGGTGGAGACCCAGTACTTC. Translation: CASTRVETQYF.

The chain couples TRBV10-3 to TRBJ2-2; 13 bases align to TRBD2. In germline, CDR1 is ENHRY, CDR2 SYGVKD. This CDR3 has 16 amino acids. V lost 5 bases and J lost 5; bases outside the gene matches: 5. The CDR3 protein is CAISIGLAGETGELFF. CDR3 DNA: TGTGCCATCAGTATCGGACTAGCGGGAGAAACCGGGGAGCTGTTTTTT.

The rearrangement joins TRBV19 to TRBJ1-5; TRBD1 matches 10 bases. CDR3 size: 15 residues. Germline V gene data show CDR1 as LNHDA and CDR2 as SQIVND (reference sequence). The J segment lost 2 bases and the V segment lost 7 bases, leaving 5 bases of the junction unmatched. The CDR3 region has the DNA TGTGCCAGTAACTCCGGGACAGGGGGCAATCAGCCCCAGCATTTT. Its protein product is CASNSGTGGNQPQHF.

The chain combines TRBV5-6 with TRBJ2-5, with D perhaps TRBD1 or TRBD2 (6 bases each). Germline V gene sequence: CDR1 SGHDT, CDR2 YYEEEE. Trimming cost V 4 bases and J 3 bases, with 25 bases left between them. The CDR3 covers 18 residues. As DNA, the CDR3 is TGTGCCAGCAGCCTTCACGCCTGGGGGGCAGGGGAGGAAGAGACCCAGTACTTC. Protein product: CASSLHAWGAGEEETQYF.

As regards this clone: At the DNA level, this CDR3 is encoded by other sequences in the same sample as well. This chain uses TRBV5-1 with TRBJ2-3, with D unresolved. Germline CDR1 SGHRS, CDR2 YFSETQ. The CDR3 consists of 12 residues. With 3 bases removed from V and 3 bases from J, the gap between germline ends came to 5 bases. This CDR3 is CASSYQTDTQYF. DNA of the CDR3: TGCGCCAGCAGCTACCAAACAGATACGCAGTATTTT.

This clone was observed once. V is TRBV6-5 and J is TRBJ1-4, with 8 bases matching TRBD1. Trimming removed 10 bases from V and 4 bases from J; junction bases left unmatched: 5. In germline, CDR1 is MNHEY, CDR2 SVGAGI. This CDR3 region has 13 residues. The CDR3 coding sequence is TGTGCCACCTCGGACAGGGTTAATGAAAAACTGTTTTTT. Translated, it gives CATSDRVNEKLFF.

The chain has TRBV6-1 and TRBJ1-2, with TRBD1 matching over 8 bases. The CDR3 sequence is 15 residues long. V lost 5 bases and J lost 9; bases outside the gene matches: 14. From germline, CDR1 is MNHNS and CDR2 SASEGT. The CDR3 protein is CASSPQMAGGESYTF. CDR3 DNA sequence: TGTGCCAGCAGTCCGCAAATGGCAGGGGGCGAAAGCTACACCTTC.

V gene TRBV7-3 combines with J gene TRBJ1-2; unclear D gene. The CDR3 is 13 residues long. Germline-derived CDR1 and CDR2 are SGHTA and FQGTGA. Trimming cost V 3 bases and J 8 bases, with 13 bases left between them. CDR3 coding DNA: TGTGCCAGCAGCTTCAGGCTAACCGAGGGCTACACCTTC. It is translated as CASSFRLTEGYTF. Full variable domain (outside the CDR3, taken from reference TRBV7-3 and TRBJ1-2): GAGVSQTPSNKVTEKGKYVELRCDPISGHTALYWYRQSLGQGPEFLIYFQGTGAADDSGLPNDRFFAVRPEGSVSTLKIQRTERGDSAVYLCASSFRLTEGYTFGSGTRLTVV.

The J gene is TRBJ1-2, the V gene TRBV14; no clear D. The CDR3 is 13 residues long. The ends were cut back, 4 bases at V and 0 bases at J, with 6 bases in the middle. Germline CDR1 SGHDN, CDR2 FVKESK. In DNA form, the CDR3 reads TGTGCCAGCAGCCTCGATTCTAACTATGGCTACACCTTC. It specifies CASSLDSNYGYTF. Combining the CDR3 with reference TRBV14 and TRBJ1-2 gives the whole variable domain EAGVTQFPSHSVIEKGQTVTLRCDPISGHDNLYWYRRVMGKEIKFLLHFVKESKQDESGMPNNRFLAERTGGTYSTLKVQPAELEDSGVYFCASSLDSNYGYTFGSGTRLTVV.

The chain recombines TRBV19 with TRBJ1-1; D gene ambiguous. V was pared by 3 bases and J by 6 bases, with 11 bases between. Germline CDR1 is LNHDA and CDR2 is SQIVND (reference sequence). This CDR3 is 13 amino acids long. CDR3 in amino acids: CASSMPGFAEAFF. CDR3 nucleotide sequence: TGTGCCAGTAGTATGCCGGGTTTCGCTGAAGCTTTCTTT. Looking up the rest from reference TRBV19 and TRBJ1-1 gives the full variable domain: DGGITQSPKYLFRKEGQNVTLSCEQNLNHDAMYWYRQDPGQGLRLIYYSQIVNDFQKGDIAEGYSVSREKKESFPLTVTSAQKNPTAFYLCASSMPGFAEAFFGQGTRLTVV.

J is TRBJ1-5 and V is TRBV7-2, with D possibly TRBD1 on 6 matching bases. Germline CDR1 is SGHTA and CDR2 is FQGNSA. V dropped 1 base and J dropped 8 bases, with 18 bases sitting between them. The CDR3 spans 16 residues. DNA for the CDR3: TGTGCCAGCAGCTTAGAACTGGGCGGGGGGCCGAAGCCCCAGCATTTT. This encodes CASSLELGGGPKPQHF.

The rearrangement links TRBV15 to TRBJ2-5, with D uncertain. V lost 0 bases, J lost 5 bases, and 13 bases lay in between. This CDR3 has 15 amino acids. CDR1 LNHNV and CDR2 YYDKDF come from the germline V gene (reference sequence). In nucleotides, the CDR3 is TGTGCCACCAGCAGAGATAGGGCAGGCGGCGAGACCCAGTACTTC. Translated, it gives CATSRDRAGGETQYF.

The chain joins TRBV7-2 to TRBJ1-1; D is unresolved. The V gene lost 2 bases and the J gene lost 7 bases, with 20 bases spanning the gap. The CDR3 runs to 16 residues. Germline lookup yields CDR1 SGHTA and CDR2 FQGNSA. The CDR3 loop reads CASSLKAGHESIEAFF. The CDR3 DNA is TGTGCCAGCAGCTTAAAGGCAGGCCATGAAAGTATTGAAGCTTTCTTT.

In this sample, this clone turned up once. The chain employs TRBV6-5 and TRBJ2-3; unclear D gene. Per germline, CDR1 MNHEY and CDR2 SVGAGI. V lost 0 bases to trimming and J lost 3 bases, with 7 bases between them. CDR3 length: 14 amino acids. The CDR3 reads CASSYSGKTDTQYF. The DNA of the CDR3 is TGTGCCAGCAGTTACTCGGGAAAAACAGATACGCAGTATTTT.

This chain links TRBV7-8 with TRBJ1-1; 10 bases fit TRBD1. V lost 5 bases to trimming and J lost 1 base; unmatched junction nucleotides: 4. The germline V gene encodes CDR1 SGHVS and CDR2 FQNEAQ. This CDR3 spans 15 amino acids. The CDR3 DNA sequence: TGTGCCAGCAGCGCGGGACAGGGGACGAACACTGAAGCTTTCTTT. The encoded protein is CASSAGQGTNTEAFF. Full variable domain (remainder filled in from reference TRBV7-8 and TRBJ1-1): GAGVSQSPRYKVAKRGQDVALRCDPISGHVSLFWYQQALGQGPEFLTYFQNEAQLDKSGLPSDRFFAERPEGSVSTLKIQRTQQEDSAVYLCASSAGQGTNTEAFFGQGTRLTVV.

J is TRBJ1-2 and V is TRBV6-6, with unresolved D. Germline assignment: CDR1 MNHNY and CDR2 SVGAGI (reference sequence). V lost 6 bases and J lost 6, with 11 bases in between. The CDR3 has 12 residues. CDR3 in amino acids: CASRKEGHGYTF. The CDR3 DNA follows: TGTGCCAGCAGAAAGGAGGGTCATGGCTACACCTTC.

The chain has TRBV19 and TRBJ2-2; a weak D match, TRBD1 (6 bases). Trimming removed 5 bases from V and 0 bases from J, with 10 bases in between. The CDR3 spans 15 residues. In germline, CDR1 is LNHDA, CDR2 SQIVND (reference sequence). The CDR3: CASSPQGPNTGELFF. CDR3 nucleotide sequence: TGTGCCAGTAGTCCCCAGGGGCCGAACACCGGGGAGCTGTTTTTT. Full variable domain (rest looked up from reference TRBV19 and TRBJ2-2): DGGITQSPKYLFRKEGQNVTLSCEQNLNHDAMYWYRQDPGQGLRLIYYSQIVNDFQKGDIAEGYSVSREKKESFPLTVTSAQKNPTAFYLCASSPQGPNTGELFFGEGSRLTVL.

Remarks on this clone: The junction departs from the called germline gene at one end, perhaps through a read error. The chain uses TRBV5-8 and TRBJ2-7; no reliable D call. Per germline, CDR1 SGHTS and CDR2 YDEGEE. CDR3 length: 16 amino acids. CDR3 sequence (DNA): TGTGCCAGCAGCTTGTGGTCTGGAGTTTACTCCCACGAGCAGTACTTC. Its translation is CASSLWSGVYSHEQYF.

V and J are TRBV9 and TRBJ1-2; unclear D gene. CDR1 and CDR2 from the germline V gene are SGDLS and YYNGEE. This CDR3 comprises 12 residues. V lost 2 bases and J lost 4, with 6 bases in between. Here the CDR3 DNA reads TGTGCCAGCAGCGTCGACACCTATGGCTACACCTTC. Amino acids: CASSVDTYGYTF.